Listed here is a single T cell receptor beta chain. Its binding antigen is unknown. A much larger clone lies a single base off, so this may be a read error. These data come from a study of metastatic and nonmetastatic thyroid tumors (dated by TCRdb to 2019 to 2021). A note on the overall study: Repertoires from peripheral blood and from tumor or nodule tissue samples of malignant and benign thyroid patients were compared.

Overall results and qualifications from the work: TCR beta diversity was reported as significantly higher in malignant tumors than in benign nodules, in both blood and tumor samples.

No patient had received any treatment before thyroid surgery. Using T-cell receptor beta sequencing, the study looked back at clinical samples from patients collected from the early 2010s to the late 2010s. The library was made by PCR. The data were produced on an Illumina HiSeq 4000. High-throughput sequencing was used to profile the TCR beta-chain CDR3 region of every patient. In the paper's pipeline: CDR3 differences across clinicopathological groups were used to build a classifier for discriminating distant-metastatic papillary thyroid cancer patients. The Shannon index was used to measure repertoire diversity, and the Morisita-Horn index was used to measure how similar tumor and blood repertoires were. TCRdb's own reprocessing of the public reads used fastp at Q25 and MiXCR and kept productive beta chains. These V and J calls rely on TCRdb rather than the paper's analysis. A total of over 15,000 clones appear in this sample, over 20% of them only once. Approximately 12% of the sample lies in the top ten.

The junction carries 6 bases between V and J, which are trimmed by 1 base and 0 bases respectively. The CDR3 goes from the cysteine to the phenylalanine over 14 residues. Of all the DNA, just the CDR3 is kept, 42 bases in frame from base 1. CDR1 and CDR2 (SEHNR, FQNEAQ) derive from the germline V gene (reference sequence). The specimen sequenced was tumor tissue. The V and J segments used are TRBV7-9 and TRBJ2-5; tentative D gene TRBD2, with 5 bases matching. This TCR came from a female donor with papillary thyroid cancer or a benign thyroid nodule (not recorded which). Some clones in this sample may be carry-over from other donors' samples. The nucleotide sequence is TGTGCCAGCAGCTTAGTGGACTACCAAGAGACCCAGTACTTC. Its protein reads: CASSLVDYQETQYF. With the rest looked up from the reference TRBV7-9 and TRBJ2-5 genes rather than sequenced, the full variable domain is DTGVSQNPRHKITKRGQNVTFRCDPISEHNRLYWYRQTLGQGPEFLTYFQNEAQLEKSRLLSDRFSAERPKGSFSTLEIQRTEQGDSAMYLCASSLVDYQETQYFGPGTRLLVL.